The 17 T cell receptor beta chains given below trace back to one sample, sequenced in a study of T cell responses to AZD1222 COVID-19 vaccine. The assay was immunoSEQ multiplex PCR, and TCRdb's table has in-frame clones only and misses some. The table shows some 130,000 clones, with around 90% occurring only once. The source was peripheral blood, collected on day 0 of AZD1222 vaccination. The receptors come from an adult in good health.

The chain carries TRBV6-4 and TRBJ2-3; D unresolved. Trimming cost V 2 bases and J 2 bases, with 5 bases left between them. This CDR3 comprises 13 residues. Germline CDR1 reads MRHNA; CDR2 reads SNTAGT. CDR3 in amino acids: CASSDRPTDTQYF. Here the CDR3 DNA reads TGTGCCAGCAGTGACAGGCCCACAGATACGCAGTATTTT.

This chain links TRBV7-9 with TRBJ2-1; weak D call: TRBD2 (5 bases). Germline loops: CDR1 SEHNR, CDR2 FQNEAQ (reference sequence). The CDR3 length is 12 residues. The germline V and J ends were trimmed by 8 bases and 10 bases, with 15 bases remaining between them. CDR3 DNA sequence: TGTGCCAGCTATGCGCTCCCGGGAGAGCAGTTCTTC. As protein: CASYALPGEQFF.

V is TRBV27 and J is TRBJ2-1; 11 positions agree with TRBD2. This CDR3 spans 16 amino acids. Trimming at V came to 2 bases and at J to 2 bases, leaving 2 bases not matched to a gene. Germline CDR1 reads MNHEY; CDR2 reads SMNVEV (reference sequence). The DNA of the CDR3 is TGTGCCAGCAGTTTAATAGCGGGAGGGCCCTACAATGAGCAGTTCTTC. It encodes CASSLIAGGPYNEQFF.

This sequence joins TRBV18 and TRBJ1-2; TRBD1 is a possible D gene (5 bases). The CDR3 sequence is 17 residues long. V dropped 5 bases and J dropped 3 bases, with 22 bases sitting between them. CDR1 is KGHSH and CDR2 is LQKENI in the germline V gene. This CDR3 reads CASSATVLGARDYGYTF. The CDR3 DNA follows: TGTGCCAGCTCAGCCACGGTCTTAGGGGCGCGAGACTATGGCTACACCTTC. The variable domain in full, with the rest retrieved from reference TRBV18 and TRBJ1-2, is NAGVMQNPRHLVRRRGQEARLRCSPMKGHSHVYWYRQLPEEGLKFMVYLQKENIIDESGMPKERFSAEFPKEGPSILRIQQVVRGDSAAYFCASSATVLGARDYGYTFGSGTRLTVV.

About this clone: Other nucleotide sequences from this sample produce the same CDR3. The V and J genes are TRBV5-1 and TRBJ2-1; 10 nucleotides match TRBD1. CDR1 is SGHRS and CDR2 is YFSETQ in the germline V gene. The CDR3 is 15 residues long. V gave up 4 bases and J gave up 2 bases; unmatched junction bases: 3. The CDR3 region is CASSGGQGAYNEQFF. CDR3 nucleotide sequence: TGCGCCAGCAGCGGAGGACAGGGGGCCTACAATGAGCAGTTCTTC. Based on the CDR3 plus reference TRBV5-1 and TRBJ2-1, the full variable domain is KAGVTQTPRYLIKTRGQQVTLSCSPISGHRSVSWYQQTPGQGLQFLFEYFSETQRNKGNFPGRFSGRQFSNSRSEMNVSTLELGDSALYLCASSGGQGAYNEQFFGPGTRLTVL.

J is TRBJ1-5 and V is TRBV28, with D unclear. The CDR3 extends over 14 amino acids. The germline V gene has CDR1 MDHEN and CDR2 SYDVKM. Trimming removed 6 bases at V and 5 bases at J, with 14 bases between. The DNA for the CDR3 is TGTGCCAGCAGCGACCGCGCTCTCGATCAGCCCCAGCATTTT. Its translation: CASSDRALDQPQHF.

This CDR3 is CSVVGWGSAQNTEAFF. The CDR3 DNA sequence: TGCAGCGTTGTAGGGTGGGGCAGCGCCCAGAACACTGAAGCTTTCTTT. This chain connects TRBV29-1 to TRBJ1-1, with D possibly being TRBD1 (5 bases). The CDR3 is 16 amino acids. Trimming took off 4 bases at V and 1 base at J, with 19 bases between the two ends. Germline CDR1 is SQVTM and CDR2 is ANQGSEA. The whole variable domain, remainder taken from reference TRBV29-1 and TRBJ1-1, is SAVISQKPSRDICQRGTSLTIQCQVDSQVTMMFWYRQQPGQSLTLIATANQGSEATYESGFVIDKFPISRPNLTFSTLTVSNMSPEDSSIYLCSVVGWGSAQNTEAFFGQGTRLTVV.

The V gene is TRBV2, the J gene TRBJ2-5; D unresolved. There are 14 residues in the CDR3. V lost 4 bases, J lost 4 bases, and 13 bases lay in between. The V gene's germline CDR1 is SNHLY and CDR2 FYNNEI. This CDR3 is CASSALGMGETQYF. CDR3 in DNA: TGTGCCAGCAGTGCTCTAGGTATGGGAGAGACCCAGTACTTC.

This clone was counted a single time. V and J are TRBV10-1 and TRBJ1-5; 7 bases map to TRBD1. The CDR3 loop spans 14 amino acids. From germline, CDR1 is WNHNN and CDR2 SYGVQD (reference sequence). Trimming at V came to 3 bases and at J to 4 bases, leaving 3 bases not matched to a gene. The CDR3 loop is CASSEGQVNQPQHF. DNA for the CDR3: TGCGCCAGCAGTGAAGGACAGGTTAATCAGCCCCAGCATTTT.

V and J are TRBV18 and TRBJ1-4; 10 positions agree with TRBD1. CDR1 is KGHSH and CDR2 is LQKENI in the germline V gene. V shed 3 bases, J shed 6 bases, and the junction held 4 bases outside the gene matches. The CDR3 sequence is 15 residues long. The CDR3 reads CASSPDRGLDEKLFF. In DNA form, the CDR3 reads TGTGCCAGCTCACCTGACAGGGGGCTGGATGAAAAACTGTTTTTT.

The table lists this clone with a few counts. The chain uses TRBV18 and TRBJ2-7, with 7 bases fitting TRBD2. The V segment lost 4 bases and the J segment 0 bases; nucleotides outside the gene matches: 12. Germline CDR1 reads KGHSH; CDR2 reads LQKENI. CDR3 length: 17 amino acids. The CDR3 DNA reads TGTGCCAGCTCACGACCCCTTAGCGGGCCCAGCTCCTACGAGCAGTACTTC. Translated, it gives CASSRPLSGPSSYEQYF.

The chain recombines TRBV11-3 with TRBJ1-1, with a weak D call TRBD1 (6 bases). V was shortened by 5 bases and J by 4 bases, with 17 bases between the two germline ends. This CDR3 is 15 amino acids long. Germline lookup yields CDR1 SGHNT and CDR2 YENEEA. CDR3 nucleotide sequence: TGTGCCAGCAGCCCGTTGGGACGGGGGCCCACTGAAGCTTTCTTT. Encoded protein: CASSPLGRGPTEAFF.

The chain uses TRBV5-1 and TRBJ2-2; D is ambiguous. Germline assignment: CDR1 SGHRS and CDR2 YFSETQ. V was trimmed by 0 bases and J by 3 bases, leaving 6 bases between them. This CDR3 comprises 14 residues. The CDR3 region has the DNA TGCGCCAGCAGCTTGGCTCCCGACACCGGGGAGCTGTTTTTT. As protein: CASSLAPDTGELFF.

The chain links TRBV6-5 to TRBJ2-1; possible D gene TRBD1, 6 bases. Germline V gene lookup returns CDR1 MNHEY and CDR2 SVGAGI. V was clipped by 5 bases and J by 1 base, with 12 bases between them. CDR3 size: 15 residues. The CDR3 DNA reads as TGTGCCAGCAGTCGTGACAGGACTTCCTACAATGAGCAGTTCTTC. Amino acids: CASSRDRTSYNEQFF.

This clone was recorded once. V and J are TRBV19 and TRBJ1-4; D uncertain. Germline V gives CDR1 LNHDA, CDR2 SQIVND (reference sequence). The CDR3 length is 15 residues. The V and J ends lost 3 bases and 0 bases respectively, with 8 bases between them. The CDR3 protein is CASSIRVATNEKLFF. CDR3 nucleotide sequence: TGTGCCAGTAGTATCCGGGTTGCAACTAATGAAAAACTGTTTTTT.

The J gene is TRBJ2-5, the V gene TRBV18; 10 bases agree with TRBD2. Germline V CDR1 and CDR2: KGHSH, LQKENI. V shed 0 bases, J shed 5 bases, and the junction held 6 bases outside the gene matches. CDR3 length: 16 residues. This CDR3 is CASSPPQREGSETQYF. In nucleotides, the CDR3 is TGTGCCAGCTCACCACCCCAGCGGGAGGGTTCGGAGACCCAGTACTTC.

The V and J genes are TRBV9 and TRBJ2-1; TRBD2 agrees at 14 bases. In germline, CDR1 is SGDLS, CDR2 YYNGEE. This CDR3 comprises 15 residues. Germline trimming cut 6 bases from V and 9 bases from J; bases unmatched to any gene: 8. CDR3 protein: CASTPGLAGASEQFF. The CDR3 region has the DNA TGTGCCAGCACCCCGGGACTAGCGGGAGCTAGTGAGCAGTTCTTC.